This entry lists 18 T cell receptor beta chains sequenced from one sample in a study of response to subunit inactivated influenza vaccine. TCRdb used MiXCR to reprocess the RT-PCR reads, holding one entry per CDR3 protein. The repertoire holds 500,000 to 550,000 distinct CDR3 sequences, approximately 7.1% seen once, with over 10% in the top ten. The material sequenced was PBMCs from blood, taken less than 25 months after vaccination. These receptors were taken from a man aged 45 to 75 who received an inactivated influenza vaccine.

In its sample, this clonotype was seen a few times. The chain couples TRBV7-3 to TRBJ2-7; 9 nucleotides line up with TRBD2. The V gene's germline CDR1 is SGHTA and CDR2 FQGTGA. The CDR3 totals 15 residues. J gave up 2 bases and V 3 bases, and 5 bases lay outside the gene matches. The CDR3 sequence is CASSLASGTPYEQYF. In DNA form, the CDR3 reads TGTGCCAGCAGCTTGGCTAGCGGGACCCCCTACGAGCAGTACTTC.

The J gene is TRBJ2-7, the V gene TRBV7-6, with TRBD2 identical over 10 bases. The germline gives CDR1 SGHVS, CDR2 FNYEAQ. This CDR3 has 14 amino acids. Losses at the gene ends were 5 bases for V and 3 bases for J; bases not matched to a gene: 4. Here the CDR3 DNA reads TGTGCCAGCAGCCCTAGCGGGAGTATCTACGAGCAGTACTTC. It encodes CASSPSGSIYEQYF.

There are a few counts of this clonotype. CDR3 sequence reads: CATRQVDNSPLHF. The CDR3 DNA sequence: TGTGCCACAAGACAGGTTGATAATTCACCCCTCCACTTT. The chain recombines TRBV19 with TRBJ1-6; possibly TRBD1 for D (6 bases). The CDR3 consists of 13 residues. Germline-derived CDR1 and CDR2 are LNHDA and SQIVND (reference sequence). Deletions cut 10 bases from V and 5 bases from J, with 12 bases between.

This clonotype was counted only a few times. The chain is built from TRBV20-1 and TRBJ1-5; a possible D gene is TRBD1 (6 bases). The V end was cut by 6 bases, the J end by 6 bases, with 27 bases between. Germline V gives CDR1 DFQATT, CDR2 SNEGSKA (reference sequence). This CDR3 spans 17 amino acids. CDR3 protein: CSAQQKWRAGARQPQHF. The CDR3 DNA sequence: TGCAGTGCGCAACAAAAATGGCGGGCAGGGGCGCGTCAGCCCCAGCATTTT.

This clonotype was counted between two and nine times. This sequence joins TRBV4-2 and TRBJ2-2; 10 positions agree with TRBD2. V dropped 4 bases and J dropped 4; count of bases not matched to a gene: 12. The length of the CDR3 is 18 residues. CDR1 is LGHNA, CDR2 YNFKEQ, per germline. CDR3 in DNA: TGTGCCAGCAGCCTTGAGACTAGCGGGCGGAGGGGCACCGGGGAGCTGTTTTTT. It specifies CASSLETSGRRGTGELFF.

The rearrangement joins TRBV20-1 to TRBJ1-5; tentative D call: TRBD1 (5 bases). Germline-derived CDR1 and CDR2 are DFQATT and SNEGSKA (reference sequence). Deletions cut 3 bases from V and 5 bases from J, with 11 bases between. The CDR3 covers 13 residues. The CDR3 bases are TGCAGTGCTAGCCGGGACGGAGATCAGCCCCAGCATTTT. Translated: CSASRDGDQPQHF.

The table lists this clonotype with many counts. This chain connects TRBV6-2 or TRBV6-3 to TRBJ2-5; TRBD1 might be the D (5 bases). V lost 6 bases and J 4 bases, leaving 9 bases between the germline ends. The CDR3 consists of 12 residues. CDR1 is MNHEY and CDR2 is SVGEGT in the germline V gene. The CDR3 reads CASRTVGETQYF. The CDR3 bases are TGTGCCAGCAGGACAGTTGGAGAGACCCAGTACTTC.

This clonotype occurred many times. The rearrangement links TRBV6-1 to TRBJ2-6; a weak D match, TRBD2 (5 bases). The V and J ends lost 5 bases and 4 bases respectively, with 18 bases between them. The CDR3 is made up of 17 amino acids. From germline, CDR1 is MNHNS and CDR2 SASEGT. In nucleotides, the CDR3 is TGTGCCAGCAGTCTAACGCCCGGACTTCACGGGGCCAACGTCCTGACTTTC. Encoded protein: CASSLTPGLHGANVLTF.

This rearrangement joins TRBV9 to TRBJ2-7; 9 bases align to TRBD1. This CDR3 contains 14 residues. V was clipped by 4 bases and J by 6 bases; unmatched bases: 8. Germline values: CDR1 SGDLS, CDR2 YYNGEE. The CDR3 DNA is TGTGCCAGCAGCCCGCGGACAGGGGCGCCCGAGCAGTACTTC. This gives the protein CASSPRTGAPEQYF.

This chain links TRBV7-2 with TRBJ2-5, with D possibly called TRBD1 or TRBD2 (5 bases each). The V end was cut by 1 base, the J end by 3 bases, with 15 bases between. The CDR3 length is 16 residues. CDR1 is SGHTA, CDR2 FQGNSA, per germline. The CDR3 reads CASSLVHLRGEETQYF. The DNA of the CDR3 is TGTGCCAGCAGCTTAGTGCATCTTAGGGGAGAAGAGACCCAGTACTTC.

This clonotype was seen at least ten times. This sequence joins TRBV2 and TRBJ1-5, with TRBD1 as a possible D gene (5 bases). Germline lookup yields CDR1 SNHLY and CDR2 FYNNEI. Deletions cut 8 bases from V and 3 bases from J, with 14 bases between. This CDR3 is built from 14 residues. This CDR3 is CASRSQVPNQPQHF. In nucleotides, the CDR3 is TGTGCCAGCCGCTCACAGGTGCCCAATCAGCCCCAGCATTTT. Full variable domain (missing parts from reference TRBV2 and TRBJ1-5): EPEVTQTPSHQVTQMGQEVILRCVPISNHLYFYWYRQILGQKVEFLVSFYNNEISEKSEIFDDQFSVERPDGSNFTLKIRSTKLEDSAMYFCASRSQVPNQPQHFGDGTRLSIL.

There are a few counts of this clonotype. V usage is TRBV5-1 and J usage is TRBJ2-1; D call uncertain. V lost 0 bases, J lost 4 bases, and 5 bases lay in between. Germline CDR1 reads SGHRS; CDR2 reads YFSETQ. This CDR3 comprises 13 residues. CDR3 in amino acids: CASSLEFYNEQFF. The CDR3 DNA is TGCGCCAGCAGCTTGGAGTTTTACAATGAGCAGTTCTTC.

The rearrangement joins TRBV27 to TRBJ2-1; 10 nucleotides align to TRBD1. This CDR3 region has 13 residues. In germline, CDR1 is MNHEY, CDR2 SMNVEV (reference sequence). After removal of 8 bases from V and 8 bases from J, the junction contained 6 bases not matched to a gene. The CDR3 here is CASGTGDYDEQFF. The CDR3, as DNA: TGTGCCAGCGGGACAGGGGATTACGATGAGCAGTTCTTC.

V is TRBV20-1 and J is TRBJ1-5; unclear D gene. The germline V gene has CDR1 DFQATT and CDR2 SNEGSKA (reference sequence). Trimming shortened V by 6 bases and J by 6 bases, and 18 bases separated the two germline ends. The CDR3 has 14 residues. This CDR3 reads CSATFGGLGQPQHF. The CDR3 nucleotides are TGCAGTGCAACGTTTGGAGGGTTAGGTCAGCCCCAGCATTTT.

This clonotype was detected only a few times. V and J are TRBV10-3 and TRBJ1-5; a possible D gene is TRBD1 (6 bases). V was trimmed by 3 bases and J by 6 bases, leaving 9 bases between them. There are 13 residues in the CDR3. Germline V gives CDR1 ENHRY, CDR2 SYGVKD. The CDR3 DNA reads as TGTGCCATCAGTGAAGGGGGAGCTCAGCCCCAGCATTTT. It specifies CAISEGGAQPQHF.

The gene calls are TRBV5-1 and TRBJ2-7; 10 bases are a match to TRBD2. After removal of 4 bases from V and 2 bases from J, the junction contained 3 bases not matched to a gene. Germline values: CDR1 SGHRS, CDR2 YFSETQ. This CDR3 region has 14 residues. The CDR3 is CASSQGTSAYEQYF. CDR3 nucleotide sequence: TGCGCCAGCAGCCAAGGGACTAGCGCCTACGAGCAGTACTTC.

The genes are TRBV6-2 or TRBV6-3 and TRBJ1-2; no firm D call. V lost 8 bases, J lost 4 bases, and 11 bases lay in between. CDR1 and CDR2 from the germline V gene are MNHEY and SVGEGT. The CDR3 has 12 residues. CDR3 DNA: TGTGCCAGCTGCGACGCAGGCTATGGCTACACCTTC. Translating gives CASCDAGYGYTF.

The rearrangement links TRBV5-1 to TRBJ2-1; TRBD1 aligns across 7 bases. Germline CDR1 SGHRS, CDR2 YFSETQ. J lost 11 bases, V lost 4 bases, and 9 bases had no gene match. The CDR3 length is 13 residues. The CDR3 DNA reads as TGCGCCAGCAGCACATTACAGGGGACGAAGCAGTTCTTC. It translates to CASSTLQGTKQFF. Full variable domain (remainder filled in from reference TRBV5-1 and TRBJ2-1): KAGVTQTPRYLIKTRGQQVTLSCSPISGHRSVSWYQQTPGQGLQFLFEYFSETQRNKGNFPGRFSGRQFSNSRSEMNVSTLELGDSALYLCASSTLQGTKQFFGPGTRLTVL.